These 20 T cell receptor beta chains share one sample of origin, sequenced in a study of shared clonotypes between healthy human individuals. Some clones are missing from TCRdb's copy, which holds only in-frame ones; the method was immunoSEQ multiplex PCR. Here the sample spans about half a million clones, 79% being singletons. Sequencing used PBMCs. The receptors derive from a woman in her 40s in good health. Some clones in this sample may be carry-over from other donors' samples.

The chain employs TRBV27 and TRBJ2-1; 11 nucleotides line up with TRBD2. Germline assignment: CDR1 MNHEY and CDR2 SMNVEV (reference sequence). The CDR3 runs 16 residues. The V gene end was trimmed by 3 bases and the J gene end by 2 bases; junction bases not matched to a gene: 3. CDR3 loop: CASSFSGRVAYNEQFF. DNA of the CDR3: TGTGCCAGCAGTTTTAGCGGGAGGGTTGCCTACAATGAGCAGTTCTTC.

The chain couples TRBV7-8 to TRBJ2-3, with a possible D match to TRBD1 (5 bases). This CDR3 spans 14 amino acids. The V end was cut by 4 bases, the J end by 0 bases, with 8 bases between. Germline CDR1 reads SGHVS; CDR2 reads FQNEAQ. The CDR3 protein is CASSSGHSTDTQYF. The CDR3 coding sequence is TGTGCCAGCAGCTCCGGACATAGCACAGATACGCAGTATTTT.

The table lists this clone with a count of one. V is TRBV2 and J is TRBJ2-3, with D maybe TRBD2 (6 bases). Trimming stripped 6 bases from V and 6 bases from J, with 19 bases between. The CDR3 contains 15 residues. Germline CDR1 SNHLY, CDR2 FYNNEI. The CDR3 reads CASRKGDRGLDTQYF. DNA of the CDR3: TGTGCCAGCAGAAAGGGTGACCGGGGGTTGGATACGCAGTATTTT.

The CDR3 reads CSVEEIPDRGDEAFF. In DNA form, the CDR3 reads TGCAGCGTTGAGGAAATACCGGACAGGGGGGATGAAGCTTTCTTT. The chain joins TRBV29-1 to TRBJ1-1; 10 bases line up with TRBD1. Trimming took 3 bases from V and 7 from J; bases not matched to a gene: 11. The germline gives CDR1 SQVTM, CDR2 ANQGSEA. This CDR3 spans 15 amino acids.

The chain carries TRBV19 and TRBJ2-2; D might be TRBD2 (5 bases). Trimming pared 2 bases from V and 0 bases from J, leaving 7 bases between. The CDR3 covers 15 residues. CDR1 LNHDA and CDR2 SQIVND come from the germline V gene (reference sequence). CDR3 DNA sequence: TGTGCCAGTAGTATAAGCGGAGCGAACACCGGGGAGCTGTTTTTT. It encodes CASSISGANTGELFF. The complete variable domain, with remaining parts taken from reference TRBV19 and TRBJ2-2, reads DGGITQSPKYLFRKEGQNVTLSCEQNLNHDAMYWYRQDPGQGLRLIYYSQIVNDFQKGDIAEGYSVSREKKESFPLTVTSAQKNPTAFYLCASSISGANTGELFFGEGSRLTVL.

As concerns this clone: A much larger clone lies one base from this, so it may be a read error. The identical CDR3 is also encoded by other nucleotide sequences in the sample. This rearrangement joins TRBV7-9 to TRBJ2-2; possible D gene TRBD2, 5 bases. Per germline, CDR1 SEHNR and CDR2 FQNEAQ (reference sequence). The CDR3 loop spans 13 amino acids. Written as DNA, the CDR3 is TGTGCCAGCAGCTTTCTGGGAACCGGGGAACTGTTTTTT. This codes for CASSFLGTGELFF.

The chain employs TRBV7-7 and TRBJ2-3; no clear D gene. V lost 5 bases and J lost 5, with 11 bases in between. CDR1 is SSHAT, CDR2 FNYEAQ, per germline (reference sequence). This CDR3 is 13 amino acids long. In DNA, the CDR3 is TGTGCCAGCAGCCCCCTAGGCTTAGATACGCAGTATTTT. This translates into CASSPLGLDTQYF. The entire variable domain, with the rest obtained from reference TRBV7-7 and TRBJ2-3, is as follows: GAGVSQSPRYKVTKRGQDVTLRCDPISSHATLYWYQQALGQGPEFLTYFNYEAQPDKSGLPSDRFSAERPEGSISTLTIQRTEQRDSAMYRCASSPLGLDTQYFGPGTRLTVL.

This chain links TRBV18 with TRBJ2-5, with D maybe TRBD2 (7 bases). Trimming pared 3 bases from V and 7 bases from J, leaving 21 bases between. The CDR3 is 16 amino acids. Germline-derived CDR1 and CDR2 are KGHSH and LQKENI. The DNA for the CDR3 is TGTGCCAGCTCACCGGATCGGGGGGCGCAGGGTTTGACCCAGTACTTC. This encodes CASSPDRGAQGLTQYF.

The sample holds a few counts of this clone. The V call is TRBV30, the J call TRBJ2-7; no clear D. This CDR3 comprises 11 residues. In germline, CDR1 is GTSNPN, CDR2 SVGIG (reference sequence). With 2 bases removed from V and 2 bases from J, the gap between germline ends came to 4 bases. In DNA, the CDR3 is TGTGCCTGGAGTCTCCCCTACGAGCAGTACTTC. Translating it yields CAWSLPYEQYF.

CDR3 DNA: TGTGCCAGCAGCCCGGTCCGCGGTCAACAAGAGACCCAGTACTTC. This gives the protein CASSPVRGQQETQYF. The V call is TRBV28, the J call TRBJ2-5; D not resolved. Germline V gene sequence: CDR1 MDHEN, CDR2 SYDVKM. V was pared by 6 bases and J by 2 bases, with 16 bases between. CDR3 length: 15 amino acids.

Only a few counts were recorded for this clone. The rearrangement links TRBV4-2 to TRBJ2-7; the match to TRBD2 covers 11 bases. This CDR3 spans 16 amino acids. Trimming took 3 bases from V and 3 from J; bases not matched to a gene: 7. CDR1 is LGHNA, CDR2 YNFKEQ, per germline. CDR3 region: CASSHLSGRALYEQYF. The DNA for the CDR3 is TGTGCCAGCAGCCACCTTAGCGGGAGGGCCCTCTACGAGCAGTACTTC.

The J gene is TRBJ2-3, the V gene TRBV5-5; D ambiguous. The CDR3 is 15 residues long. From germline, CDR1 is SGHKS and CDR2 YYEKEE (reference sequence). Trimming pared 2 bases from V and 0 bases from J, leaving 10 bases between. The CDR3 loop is CASSFSWASTDTQYF. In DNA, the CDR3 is TGTGCCAGCAGCTTTTCGTGGGCTAGCACAGATACGCAGTATTTT. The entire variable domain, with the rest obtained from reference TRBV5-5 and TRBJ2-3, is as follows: DAGVTQSPTHLIKTRGQQVTLRCSPISGHKSVSWYQQVLGQGPQFIFQYYEKEERGRGNFPDRFSARQFPNYSSELNVNALLLGDSALYLCASSFSWASTDTQYFGPGTRLTVL.

CDR3 nucleotide sequence: TGTGCCAGCAGCTTGACAGGGGGCCTTAACTATGGCTACACCTTC. Protein sequence: CASSLTGGLNYGYTF. The chain joins TRBV7-2 to TRBJ1-2; TRBD1 aligns across 10 bases. The J segment lost 1 base and the V segment lost 3 bases, leaving 2 bases of the junction unmatched. This CDR3 contains 15 residues. The germline V gene has CDR1 SGHTA and CDR2 FQGNSA.

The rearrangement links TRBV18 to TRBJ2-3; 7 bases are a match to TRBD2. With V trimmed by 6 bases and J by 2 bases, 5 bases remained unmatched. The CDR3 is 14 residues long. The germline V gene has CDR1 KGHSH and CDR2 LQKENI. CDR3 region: CASSGGSLTDTQYF. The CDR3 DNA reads TGTGCCAGCTCGGGCGGGAGTCTCACAGATACGCAGTATTTT.

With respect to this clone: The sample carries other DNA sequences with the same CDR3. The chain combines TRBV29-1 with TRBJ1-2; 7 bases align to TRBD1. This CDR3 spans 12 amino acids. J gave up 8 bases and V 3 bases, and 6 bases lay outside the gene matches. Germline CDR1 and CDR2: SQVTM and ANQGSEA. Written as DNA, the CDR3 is TGCAGCGTTGAGAGGACAGGATCCGGCTACACCTTC. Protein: CSVERTGSGYTF.

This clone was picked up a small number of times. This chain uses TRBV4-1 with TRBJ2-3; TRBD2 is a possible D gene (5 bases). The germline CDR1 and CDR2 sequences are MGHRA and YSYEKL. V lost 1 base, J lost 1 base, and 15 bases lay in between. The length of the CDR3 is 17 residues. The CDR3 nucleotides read TGCGCCAGCAGCCAAGGAGGGAACAGCGCTGGCACAGATACGCAGTATTTT. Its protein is CASSQGGNSAGTDTQYF.

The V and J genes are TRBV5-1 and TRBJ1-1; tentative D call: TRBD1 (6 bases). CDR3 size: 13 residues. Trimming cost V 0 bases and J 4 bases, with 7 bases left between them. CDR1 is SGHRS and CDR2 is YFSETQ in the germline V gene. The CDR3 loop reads CASSLEGGTEAFF. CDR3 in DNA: TGCGCCAGCAGCTTGGAGGGGGGCACTGAAGCTTTCTTT.

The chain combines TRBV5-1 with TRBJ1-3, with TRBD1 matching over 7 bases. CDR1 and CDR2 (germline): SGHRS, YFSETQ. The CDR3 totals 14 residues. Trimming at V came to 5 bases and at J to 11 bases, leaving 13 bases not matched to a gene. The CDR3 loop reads CASRGTADSPAIYF. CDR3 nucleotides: TGCGCCAGCAGGGGGACAGCAGATTCCCCTGCCATATATTTT.

CDR3 sequence: CASSSDGGKGYGYTF. CDR3 nucleotide sequence: TGCGCCAGCAGCTCGGACGGGGGCAAGGGCTATGGCTACACCTTC. This chain links TRBV5-1 with TRBJ1-2, with a tentative D call TRBD1 (6 bases). The CDR3 consists of 15 residues. V lost 3 bases and J 4 bases, leaving 16 bases between the germline ends. The germline CDR1 and CDR2 sequences are SGHRS and YFSETQ.

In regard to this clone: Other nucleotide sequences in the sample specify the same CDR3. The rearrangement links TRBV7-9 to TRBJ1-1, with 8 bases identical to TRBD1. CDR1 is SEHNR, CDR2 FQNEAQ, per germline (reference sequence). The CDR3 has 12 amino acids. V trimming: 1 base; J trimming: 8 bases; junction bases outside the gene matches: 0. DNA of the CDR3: TGTGCCAGCAGCTTAGGGACAGGGGAAGCTTTCTTT. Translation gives CASSLGTGEAFF.